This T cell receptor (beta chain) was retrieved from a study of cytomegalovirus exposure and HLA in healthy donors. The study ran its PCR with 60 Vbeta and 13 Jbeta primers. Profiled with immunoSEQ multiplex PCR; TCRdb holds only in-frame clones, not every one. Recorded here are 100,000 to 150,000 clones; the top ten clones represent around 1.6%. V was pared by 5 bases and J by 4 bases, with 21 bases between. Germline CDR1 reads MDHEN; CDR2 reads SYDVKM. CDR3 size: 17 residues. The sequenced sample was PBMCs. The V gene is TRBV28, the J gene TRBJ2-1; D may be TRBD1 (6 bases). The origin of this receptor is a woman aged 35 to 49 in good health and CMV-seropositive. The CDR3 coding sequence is TGTGCCAGCAGTCCTAGGACAGCTTATCTTCCTTACAATGAGCAGTTCTTC. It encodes CASSPRTAYLPYNEQFF.